The text below deals with one T cell receptor beta chain. Its antigen specificity is not known. It has no much larger one-base neighbor in the sample; base qualities were not kept. TCR beta CDR3 regions were sequenced from DNA using the immunoSEQ Assay. The published analysis was carried out like this. T cell density was computed as TCR beta template counts normalized to usable DNA estimated by amplifying housekeeping genes. The preseqR package was used to estimate richness by extrapolating to 400,000 templates for PBMC samples and to 120,000 templates for tissue samples. Clonality was defined by subtracting Pielou's evenness from one. Differential abundance testing on productive amino-acid clonotypes, with a minimum total count of 5 and an alpha of 0.1, was used to identify tissue-enriched TCRs. The Jaccard Index and the Morisita Overlap Index were used to measure repertoire overlap between compartments. TCR beta CDR3s were clustered by GLIPH together with public tetramer-defined viral CDR3s, and at least three viral sequences plus V-gene enrichment were required for viral motifs. In TCRdb, the immuneACCESS table is reduced to in-frame sequences with V and J assigned. These tables do not hold every clone; where another copy was compared, an unresolved V gene accounts for under half, and the others remain unexplained. That table furnishes V, J and clone size, whereas the DNA furnished D and trimming. A total of approximately 72,000 clones appear in this sample, approximately 85% of them only once. Roughly 13% of the sample rests with the top ten.

The sample comes from a study of T cells in localized non-small cell lung cancer (dated by TCRdb to 2019 to 2021). Describing the broader study: The study analyzed T cell repertoires of 200 to 300 early-stage NSCLC patients, comparing tumors and uninvolved tumor-adjacent lungs. The cohort consisted of around 250 treatment-naive NSCLC patients whose localized lung tumors had been resected. NSCLC patients had a mean age of roughly 66 years, and approximately 140 were male and around 110 female. The paper's findings and limits, for the study overall: Higher blood T cell density associated with longer overall survival, while higher adjacent-lung clonality associated with shorter survival. Uninvolved tumor-adjacent lung showed the highest T cell clonality, higher than tumor, which suggests more focused antigenic responses in the uninvolved tumor-adjacent lung. Because multi-region sequencing of the tumors was not done, intratumor heterogeneity could not be ruled out. A median of about 55 of the top 100 tumor clones were detected in paired uninvolved adjacent lung, and 28 of these tumor clones were also found among the top 100 clones of the paired uninvolved adjacent lung. Since the design was exploratory, TCR variables were selected using unadjusted p-values with no false-discovery rate correction.

At diagnosis, peripheral blood, uninvolved tumor-adjacent lung and tumor were collected and were preserved as a mix of fresh-frozen and FFPE material. Blood samples were analyzed as peripheral blood mononuclear cells for TCR repertoire profiling. This TCR derives from a female donor older than 55 with stage I lung adenocarcinoma. The sequences come from peripheral blood, collected before any cancer treatment.

The DNA reads TGTGCCAGCAGCGTAGATATGGGAACTAATCTGCCGTATTTT. This encodes CASSVDMGTNLPYF. The rearranged chain carries TRBV9 and TRBJ2-3; a confident D gene designation cannot be given. The cysteine opens and the phenylalanine closes a CDR3 of 14 amino acids. The CDR3 DNA has 42 bases and is translated from base 1. The germline V gene specifies SGDLS as CDR1 and YYNGEE as CDR2. The germline ends are 19 bases apart after V is trimmed by 0 bases and J by 14 bases.